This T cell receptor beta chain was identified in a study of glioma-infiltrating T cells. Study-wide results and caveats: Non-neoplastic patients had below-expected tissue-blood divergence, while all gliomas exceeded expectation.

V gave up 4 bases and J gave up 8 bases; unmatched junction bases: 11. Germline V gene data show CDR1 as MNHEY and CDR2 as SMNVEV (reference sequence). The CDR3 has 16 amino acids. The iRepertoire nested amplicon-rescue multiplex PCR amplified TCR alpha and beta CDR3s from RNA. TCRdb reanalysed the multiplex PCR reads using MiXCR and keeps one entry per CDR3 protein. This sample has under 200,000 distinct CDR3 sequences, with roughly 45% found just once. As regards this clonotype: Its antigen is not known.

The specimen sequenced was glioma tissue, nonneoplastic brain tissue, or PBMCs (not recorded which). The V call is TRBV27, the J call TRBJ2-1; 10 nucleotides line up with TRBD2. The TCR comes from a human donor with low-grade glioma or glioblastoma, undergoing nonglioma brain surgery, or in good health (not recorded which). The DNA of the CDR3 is TGTGCCAGCAGTTCCCTCCCCCGAGCGGGAGGGGATGAGCAGTTCTTC. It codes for CASSSLPRAGGDEQFF.